Listed below are T cell receptor beta chains from one sample, sequenced in a study of T-cell memory formation after mild COVID-19. TCRdb called the 5' RACE reads again in MiXCR, with one record for every CDR3 protein. This table holds hundreds of thousands of distinct CDR3 sequences, around 14% found once. The specimen sequenced was PBMCs or a T cell subset sorted from them (not recorded which). These receptors were collected from a man between 18 and 35 years old who had mild COVID-19 (a few samples of this study predate the infection). Cell type and time point are not known. The CDR3 runs from the conserved cysteine through the conserved F or W.

V gene,J gene,CDR3 protein
TRBV16,TRBJ1-1,CASSQASGLGAFF
TRBV7-9,TRBJ2-6,CASADSSGANVLTF
TRBV5-1,TRBJ1-2,CASSLVVGTGKGYTF
TRBV7-2,TRBJ1-2,CASSSPGRNYGYTF
TRBV20-1,TRBJ2-3,CSATWTGLVTDTQYF
TRBV29-1,TRBJ1-1,CSVVSPRNTEAFF
TRBV7-9,TRBJ2-5,CASTISTADVTQYF
TRBV20-1,TRBJ1-4,CSASAGSNEKLFF
TRBV7-2,TRBJ1-2,CASSSGTGSHYGYTF
TRBV7-2,TRBJ2-5,CASTLPGQTQYF
TRBV7-8,TRBJ1-1,CASSPFGTGGTEAFF
TRBV6-6,TRBJ2-3,CASSYDLLAWETDTQYF
TRBV5-1,TRBJ2-1,CASSLQGSSYNEQFF
TRBV12-3/TRBV12-4,TRBJ2-1,CASSITSGGPKNEQFF
TRBV6-2/TRBV6-3,TRBJ2-3,CASSQETTDTQYF
TRBV7-9,TRBJ2-1,CASSRDRGGGSYNEQFF
TRBV29-1,TRBJ1-3,CSVERGVSGNTIYF
TRBV10-3,TRBJ1-4,CAISGRQDEKLFF
TRBV20-1,TRBJ2-7,CSARDSWEDGAPYEQYF
TRBV20-1,TRBJ1-1,CSARDRSGGTEAFF